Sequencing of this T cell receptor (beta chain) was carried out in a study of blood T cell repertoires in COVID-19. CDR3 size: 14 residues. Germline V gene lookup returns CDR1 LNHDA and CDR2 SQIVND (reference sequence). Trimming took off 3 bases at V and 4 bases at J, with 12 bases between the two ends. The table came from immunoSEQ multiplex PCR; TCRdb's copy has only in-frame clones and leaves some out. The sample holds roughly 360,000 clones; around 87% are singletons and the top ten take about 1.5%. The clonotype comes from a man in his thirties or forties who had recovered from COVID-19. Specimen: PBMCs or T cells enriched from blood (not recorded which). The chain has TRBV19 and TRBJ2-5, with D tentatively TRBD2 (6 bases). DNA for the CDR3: TGTGCCAGTAGTATTCCAGGGAGGCCAGAGACCCAGTACTTC. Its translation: CASSIPGRPETQYF.